This T cell receptor (beta chain) came from a study of T cell clones after liver transplantation (dated by TCRdb to between 2017 and 2020). Broadly, across the study: The samples were obtained from ITN030ST, a randomized trial that attempted immunosuppression withdrawal within 2 years after liver transplantation. Tolerance meant complete immunosuppression withdrawal for at least one year without liver enzymes rising beyond twice the upper limit of normal. Of the eight recipients, a few were HCV-positive, while the remaining recipients had been transplanted for non-autoimmune, non-viral indications. The studied cohort comprised 8 liver transplant recipients, 3 classified as tolerant and 5 as non-tolerant. Blood samples were collected pre-transplant, pre-randomization before withdrawal, and post-randomization after either full withdrawal or failed withdrawal. As an antigen-independent comparator for donor-reactive sequences, third party-reactive TCRbeta sequences were also identified from pre-transplant MLRs. Donor-reactive T cell clones were identified by TCRbeta sequencing following a pre-transplant mixed lymphocyte reaction and were subsequently tracked in post-transplant blood. Until randomization at 12-24 months post-transplant, subjects were given standard immunosuppression, with no induction therapy.

What the time point label conveys for this sample: pre-transplant. Thawed unstimulated PBMCs were stained for CD3, CD4 and CD8 and FACS-sorted into CD3+CD4+ and CD3+CD8+ populations. Randomization to immunosuppression withdrawal applied to every one of the 8 studied subjects. The Qiagen DNeasy Blood and Tissue Kit was used to isolate genomic DNA. High-throughput TCRbeta CDR3 sequencing of frozen genomic DNA was performed by immunoSEQ, with PCR amplification, mapping, bias correction and internal controls included. Per the source publication's procedure: Productive rearrangements were kept, and unique TCRbeta sequences were defined by CDR3 nucleotide sequence plus V and J gene. For a sequence to be called donor-reactive, it needed a frequency of at least 0.01% and at least 5-fold expansion in CFSE-low cells compared with unstimulated pre-transplant cells. Minimum frequency thresholds were set for each subject based on the unstimulated sample with the lowest template count, ensuring at least 90% detection power. Jensen-Shannon divergence between the top 1000 TCRbeta sequences after and before transplant was used to measure repertoire turnover. Changes in detection of donor-reactive sequences were tested with two-sided Fisher's exact tests. Held by TCRdb, this immuneACCESS table contains in-frame sequences only and omits some clones. Under half of the omission traces to an unresolved V gene where checked; the cause of the rest is unknown. D and trimming were read from the DNA, whereas the V and J calls and clone size are those reported in that table. In all, the sample holds 6,000 or so clones, and over 75% of those were seen once. The top ten constitute approximately 34% of the sample.

The study at large found these results: In most of the 8 subjects, circulating donor-reactive CD4 TCRbeta sequences decreased significantly after transplant, regardless of tolerance or HCV status. The conclusions were considered preliminary, being limited by small, heterogeneous patient numbers and non-standardized post-transplant time points. Low numbers of available donor cells limited the measurable donor-reactive repertoire in a couple of subjects. Without allograft tissue specimens, donor-reactive T cells may have migrated into the graft rather than being deleted. When repertoire turnover was accounted for, significantly reduced detection of donor-reactive sequences was found in 7 of 8 subjects for CD4 and in 8 of 8 subjects for CD8. Donor-reactive sequences decreased more than third party-reactive sequences, which suggests partial antigen-specific deletion that was not related to withdrawal success.

Compared with germline, V lacks 3 bases and J lacks 7 bases; bases without a gene match: 5. CDR3 length: 14 amino acids, cysteine to phenylalanine. Only the CDR3 portion is preserved as DNA: 42 bases, with reading frame beginning at the first base. CDR1 and CDR2, per the germline V gene, are SGDLS and YYNGEE. On this clone: It lacks a known antigen. Base qualities are not provided; no much larger clone lies one nucleotide away.

This specimen was CD8+ T cells from blood, taken before liver transplant. The receptor chain draws on TRBV9 and TRBJ2-2; a stretch of 8 junction bases matches TRBD1. The receptor was isolated from a human donor who received a liver transplant. The nucleotides are TGTGCCAGCAGCGAGGACAGGGAAAACGGGGAGCTGTTTTTT. It specifies CASSEDRENGELFF.